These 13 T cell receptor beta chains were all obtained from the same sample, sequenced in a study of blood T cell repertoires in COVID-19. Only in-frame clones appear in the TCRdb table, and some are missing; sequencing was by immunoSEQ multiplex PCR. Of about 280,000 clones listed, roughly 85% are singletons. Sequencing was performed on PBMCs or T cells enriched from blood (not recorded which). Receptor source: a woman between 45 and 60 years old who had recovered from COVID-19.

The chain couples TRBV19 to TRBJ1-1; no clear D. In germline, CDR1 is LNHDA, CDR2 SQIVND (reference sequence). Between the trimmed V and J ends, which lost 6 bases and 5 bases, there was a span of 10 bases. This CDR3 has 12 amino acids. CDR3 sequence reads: CASSLGLTEAFF. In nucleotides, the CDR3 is TGTGCCAGTAGCCTCGGACTGACTGAAGCTTTCTTT.

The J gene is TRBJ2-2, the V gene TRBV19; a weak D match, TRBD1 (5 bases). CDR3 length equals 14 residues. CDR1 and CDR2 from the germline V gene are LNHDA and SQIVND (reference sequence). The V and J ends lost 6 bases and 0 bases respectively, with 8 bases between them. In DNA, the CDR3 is TGTGCCAGTAGACGACAGACGAACACCGGGGAGCTGTTTTTT. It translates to CASRRQTNTGELFF.

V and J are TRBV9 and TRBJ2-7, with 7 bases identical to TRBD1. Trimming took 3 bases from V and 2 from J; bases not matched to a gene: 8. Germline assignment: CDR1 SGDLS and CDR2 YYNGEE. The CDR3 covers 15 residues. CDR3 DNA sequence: TGTGCCAGCAGCGGGTCAACAGGGGCACCCTACGAGCAGTACTTC. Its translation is CASSGSTGAPYEQYF.

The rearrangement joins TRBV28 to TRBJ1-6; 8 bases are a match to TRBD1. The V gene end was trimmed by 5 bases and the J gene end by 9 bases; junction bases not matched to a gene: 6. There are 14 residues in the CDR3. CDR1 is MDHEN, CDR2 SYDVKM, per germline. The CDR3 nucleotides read TGTGCCAGCAGTCCCCGGGGGACAGGTTCACCCCTCCACTTT. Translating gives CASSPRGTGSPLHF.

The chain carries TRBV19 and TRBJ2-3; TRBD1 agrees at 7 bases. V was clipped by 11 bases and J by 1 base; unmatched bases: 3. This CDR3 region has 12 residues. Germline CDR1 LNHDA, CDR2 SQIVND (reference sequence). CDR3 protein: CASGQRTDTQYF. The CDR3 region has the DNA TGTGCCTCGGGACAGCGCACAGATACGCAGTATTTT.

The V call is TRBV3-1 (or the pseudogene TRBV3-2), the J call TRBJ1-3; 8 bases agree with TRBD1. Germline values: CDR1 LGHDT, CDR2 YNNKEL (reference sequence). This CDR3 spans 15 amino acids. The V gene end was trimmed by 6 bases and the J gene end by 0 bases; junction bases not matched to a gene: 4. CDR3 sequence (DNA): TGTGCCAGCAGTCCGACAGGGGACTCTGGAAACACCATATATTTT. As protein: CASSPTGDSGNTIYF.

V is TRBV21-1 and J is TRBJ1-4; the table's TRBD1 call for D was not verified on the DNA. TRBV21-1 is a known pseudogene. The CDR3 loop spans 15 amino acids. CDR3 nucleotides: TGTGCCAGCAGCAAACCGACAGGGGAGGATGAAAAACTGTTTTTT. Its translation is CASSKPTGEDEKLFF.

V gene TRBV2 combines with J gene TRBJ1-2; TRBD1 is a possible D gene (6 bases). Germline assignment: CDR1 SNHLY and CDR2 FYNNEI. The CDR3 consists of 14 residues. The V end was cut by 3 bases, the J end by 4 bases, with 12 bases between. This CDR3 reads CASSENTQGYGYTF. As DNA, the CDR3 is TGTGCCAGCAGTGAGAACACACAGGGCTATGGCTACACCTTC.

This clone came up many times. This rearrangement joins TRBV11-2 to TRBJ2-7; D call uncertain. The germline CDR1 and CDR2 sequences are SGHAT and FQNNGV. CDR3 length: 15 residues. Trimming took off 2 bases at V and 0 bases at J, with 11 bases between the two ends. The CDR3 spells CASSLMQASSYEQYF. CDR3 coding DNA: TGTGCCAGCAGCTTAATGCAGGCCAGCTCCTACGAGCAGTACTTC. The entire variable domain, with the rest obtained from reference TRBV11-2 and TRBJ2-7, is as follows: EAGVAQSPRYKIIEKRQSVAFWCNPISGHATLYWYQQILGQGPKLLIQFQNNGVVDDSQLPKDRFSAERLKGVDSTLKIQPAKLEDSAVYLCASSLMQASSYEQYFGPGTRLTVT.

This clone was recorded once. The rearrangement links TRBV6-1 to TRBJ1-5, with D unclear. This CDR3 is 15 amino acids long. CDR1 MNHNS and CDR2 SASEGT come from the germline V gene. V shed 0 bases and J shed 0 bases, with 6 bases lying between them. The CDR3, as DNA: TGTGCCAGCAGTGAAGCGTCAGGTAGCAATCAGCCCCAGCATTTT. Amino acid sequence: CASSEASGSNQPQHF.

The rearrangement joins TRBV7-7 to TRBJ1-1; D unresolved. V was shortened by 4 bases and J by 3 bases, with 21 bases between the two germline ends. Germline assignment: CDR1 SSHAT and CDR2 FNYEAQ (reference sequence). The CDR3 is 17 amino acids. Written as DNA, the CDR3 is TGTGCCAGCAGCTCCCCGCGTGGGGAGAAGGAGGACACTGAAGCTTTCTTT. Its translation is CASSSPRGEKEDTEAFF.

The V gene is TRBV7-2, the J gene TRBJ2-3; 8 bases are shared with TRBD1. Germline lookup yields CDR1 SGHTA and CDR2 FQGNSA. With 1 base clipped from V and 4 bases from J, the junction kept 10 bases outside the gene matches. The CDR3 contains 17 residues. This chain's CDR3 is CASSLVGGQGSPDTQYF. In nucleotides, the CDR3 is TGTGCCAGCAGCTTAGTAGGTGGACAGGGTAGCCCAGATACGCAGTATTTT.

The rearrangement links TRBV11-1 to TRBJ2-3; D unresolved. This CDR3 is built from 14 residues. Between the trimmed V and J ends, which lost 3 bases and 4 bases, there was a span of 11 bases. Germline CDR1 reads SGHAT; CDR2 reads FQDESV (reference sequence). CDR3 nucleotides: TGTGCCAGCAGCTTCTTGACACCCGCAGATACGCAGTATTTT. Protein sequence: CASSFLTPADTQYF.